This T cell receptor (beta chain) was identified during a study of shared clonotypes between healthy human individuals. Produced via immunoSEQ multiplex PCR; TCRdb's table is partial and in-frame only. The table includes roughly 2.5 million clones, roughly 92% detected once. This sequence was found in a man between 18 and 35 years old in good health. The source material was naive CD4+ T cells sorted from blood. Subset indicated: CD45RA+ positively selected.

The CDR3 protein is CASSRSPDSNQPQHF. CDR3 in DNA: TGTGCCAGTTCTCGATCACCAGATAGCAATCAGCCCCAGCATTTT. V is TRBV18 and J is TRBJ1-5; D is unresolved. Looked up from germline, CDR1 is KGHSH and CDR2 is LQKENI. The CDR3 runs 15 residues. The V end was cut by 9 bases, the J end by 0 bases, with 15 bases between.